This record looks at one T cell receptor beta chain sequence and its context. Its antigen is still unknown. These data are taken from a study of Ad26.COV2.S vaccination and SARS-CoV-2 variants. Study as a whole: The authors gave Ad26.COV2.S intramuscularly, either once or twice 56 days apart. Overall study findings and caveats: Vaccine and placebo groups showed comparable non-spike TCR breadth. Substantial response breadth was reportedly seen for spike-specific CD8+ and CD4+ T cells after vaccination.

The data were produced by immunoSEQ multiplex PCR, yet TCRdb's version contains in-frame clones alone and is incomplete. Among roughly 320,000 clones listed, roughly 84% were seen once. Indicated treatment: around 19 received Ad26.COV2.S at low or high dose, single or two shots; 5 received placebo; per-sample allocation not given. Material that was analyzed had been drawn on day 63 after the first vaccine or placebo injection. Ad26 vector vaccine expressed Wuhan-strain SARS-CoV-2 spike. After removal of 6 bases from V and 6 bases from J, the junction contained 11 bases not matched to a gene. Germline V gene lookup returns CDR1 ENHRY and CDR2 SYGVKD. The CDR3 spans 15 residues.

This sequence originates from a person between 18 and 60 years old who received the Ad26.COV2.S COVID-19 vaccine or a placebo. The sample here was peripheral blood, taken in a trial of Ad26.COV2.S vaccine versus placebo. The chain links TRBV10-3 to TRBJ1-3; TRBD1 matches at 7 bases. As DNA, the CDR3 is TGTGCCATCAGCCCCGGGACCGGGACAGTAAACACCATATATTTT. Amino acids: CAISPGTGTVNTIYF.